This TCR beta chain was obtained from a study of beta chain features in type 1 diabetes. In the case of this clone: Its antigen is not identified.

General study findings and limits: Significant though moderate, a shortening of TCRB CDR3s appeared in all four CD4+ subsets of Type 1 diabetes patients. A definitive answer on HLA type influencing TCRB rearrangement was not reached here.

The authors reverse transcribed all of the isolated RNA, so sequencing captured expressed TCRB transcripts. TCRdb's table, derived via immunoSEQ multiplex PCR, lists solely in-frame clones and lacks some. This table holds about 260,000 clones, less than 30% found once. This receptor was obtained from a woman in her twenties or thirties with type 1 diabetes. The sequenced sample was naive CD4+ T cells from blood.

The CDR3 nucleotides read TGCGCCAGCAGCTTGCCCCAGGGCAGGGTTGGGATGGCACAAGAGACCCAGTACTTC. It is translated as CASSLPQGRVGMAQETQYF. V gene TRBV5-1 combines with J gene TRBJ2-5; D possibly corresponds to TRBD1 (5 bases). The germline V and J ends were trimmed by 1 base and 2 bases, with 24 bases remaining between them. The CDR3 sequence is 19 residues long. Per germline, CDR1 SGHRS and CDR2 YFSETQ. The whole variable domain, remainder taken from reference TRBV5-1 and TRBJ2-5, is KAGVTQTPRYLIKTRGQQVTLSCSPISGHRSVSWYQQTPGQGLQFLFEYFSETQRNKGNFPGRFSGRQFSNSRSEMNVSTLELGDSALYLCASSLPQGRVGMAQETQYFGPGTRLLVL.